The clone carrying this TCR beta chain was recorded only once. From germline, CDR1 is LGHDT and CDR2 YNNKEL (reference sequence). The CDR3 has 15 amino acids. V trimming: 8 bases; J trimming: 2 bases; junction bases outside the gene matches: 7. The sample comes from a study of blood T cell repertoires in COVID-19. On the study more broadly: T cells, B-cell-depleted T cells, or PBMCs provided the cDNA or gDNA that served as material.

In the study's own analysis: The authors estimated nucleated cell counts from reference gene primer amplification. Sequenced by immunoSEQ multiplex PCR; TCRdb stores in-frame clones only, minus some. D and trimming come from the DNA, and the V and J calls and clone size come from that table. The sample includes 45,000 or so clones, 85% to 90% seen only once; the top ten take 13%. The sequence was obtained from an elderly man with acute or convalescent COVID-19. Sequenced: peripheral blood. The chain recombines TRBV3-1 (or the pseudogene TRBV3-2) with TRBJ2-5; TRBD2 agrees at 11 bases. The CDR3 is CASALRLAGQETQYF. CDR3 in DNA: TGTGCCAGCGCCCTAAGACTAGCGGGGCAAGAGACCCAGTACTTC.